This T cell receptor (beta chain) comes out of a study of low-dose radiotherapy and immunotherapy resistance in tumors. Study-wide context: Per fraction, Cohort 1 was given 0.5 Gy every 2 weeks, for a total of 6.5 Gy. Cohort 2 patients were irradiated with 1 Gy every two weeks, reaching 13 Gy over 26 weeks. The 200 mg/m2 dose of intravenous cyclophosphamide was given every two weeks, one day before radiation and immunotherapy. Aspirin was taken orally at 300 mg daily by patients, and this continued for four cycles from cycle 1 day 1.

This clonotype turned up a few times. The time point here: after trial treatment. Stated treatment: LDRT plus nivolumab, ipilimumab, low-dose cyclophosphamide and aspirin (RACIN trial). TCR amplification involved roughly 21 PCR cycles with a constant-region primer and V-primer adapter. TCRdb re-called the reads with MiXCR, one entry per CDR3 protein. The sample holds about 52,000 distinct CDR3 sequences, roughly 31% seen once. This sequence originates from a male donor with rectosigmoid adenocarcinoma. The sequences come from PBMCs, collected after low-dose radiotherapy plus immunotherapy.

CDR3 in DNA: TGCGCCAGCAGCTTGCCGGACACATACGGACTAGAGCAGTACTTC. Its translation is CASSLPDTYGLEQYF. The V and J genes are TRBV5-1 and TRBJ2-7; the D gene is possibly TRBD2 (6 bases). V lost 1 base and J 7 bases, leaving 18 bases between the germline ends. The CDR3 runs 15 residues. The germline CDR1 and CDR2 sequences are SGHRS and YFSETQ.